What follows describes a single T cell receptor beta chain. The sample originates from a study of PD-L1 blockade in urothelial cancer. Added to each PCR by spiking were synthetic TCR analog templates. Only in-frame clones appear in the TCRdb table, and some are missing; sequencing was by immunoSEQ multiplex PCR. Of tens of thousands of clones detected, about 86% appear once; the ten largest clones hold under 15%. Time point reported: pretreatment peripheral blood. The germline V gene encodes CDR1 SGHTA and CDR2 FQGNSA. The CDR3 spans 13 residues. V lost 4 bases and J lost 3; bases outside the gene matches: 0.

The material sequenced was PBMCs, taken around atezolizumab (anti-PD-L1) treatment. The receptor was derived from a man aged 60 to 69 with urothelial cancer. This rearrangement joins TRBV7-2 to TRBJ1-2, with 9 positions matching TRBD1. The CDR3 spells CASSWDRDYGYTF. The CDR3 DNA reads as TGTGCCAGCAGCTGGGACAGGGACTATGGCTACACCTTC.